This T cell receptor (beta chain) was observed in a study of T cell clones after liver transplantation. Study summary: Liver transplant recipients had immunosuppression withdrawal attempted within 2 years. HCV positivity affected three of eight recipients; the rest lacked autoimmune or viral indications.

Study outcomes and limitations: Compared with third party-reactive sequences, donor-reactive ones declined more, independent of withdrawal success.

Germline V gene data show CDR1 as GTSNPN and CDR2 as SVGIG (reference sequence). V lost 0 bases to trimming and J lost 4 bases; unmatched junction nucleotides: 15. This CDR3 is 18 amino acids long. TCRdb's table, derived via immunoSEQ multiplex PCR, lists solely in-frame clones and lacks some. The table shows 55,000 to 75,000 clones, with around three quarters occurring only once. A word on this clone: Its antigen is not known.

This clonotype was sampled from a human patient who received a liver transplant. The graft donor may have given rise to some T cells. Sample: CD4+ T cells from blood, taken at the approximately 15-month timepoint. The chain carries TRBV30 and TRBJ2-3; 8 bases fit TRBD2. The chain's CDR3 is CAWSVTSGGDFRADTQYF. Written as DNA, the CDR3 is TGTGCCTGGAGTGTAACCAGCGGGGGAGATTTTCGGGCAGATACGCAGTATTTT.